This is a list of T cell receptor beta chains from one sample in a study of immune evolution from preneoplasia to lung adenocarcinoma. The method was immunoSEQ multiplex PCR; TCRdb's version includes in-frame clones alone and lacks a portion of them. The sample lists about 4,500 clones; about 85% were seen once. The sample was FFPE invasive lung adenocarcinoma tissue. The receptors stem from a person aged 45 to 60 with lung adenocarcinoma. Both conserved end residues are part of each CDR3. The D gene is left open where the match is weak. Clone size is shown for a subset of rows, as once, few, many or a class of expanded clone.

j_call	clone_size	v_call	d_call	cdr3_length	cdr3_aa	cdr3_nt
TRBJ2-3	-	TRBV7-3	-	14	CASSSSVSTDTQYF	TGTGCCAGCAGCTCCAGCGTCAGCACAGATACGCAGTATTTT
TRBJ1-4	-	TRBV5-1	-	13	CASSAVLNEKLFF	TGCGCCAGCAGCGCAGTTCTTAATGAAAAACTGTTTTTT
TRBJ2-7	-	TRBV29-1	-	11	CSVDQGYEQYF	TGCAGCGTTGATCAGGGCTACGAGCAGTACTTC
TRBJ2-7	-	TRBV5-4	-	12	CASSLVGYEQYF	TGTGCCAGCAGCCTGGTCGGGTACGAGCAGTACTTC
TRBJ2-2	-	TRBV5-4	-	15	CASSLKDRVAGELFF	TGTGCCAGCAGCTTAAAGGATAGGGTAGCCGGGGAGCTGTTTTTT
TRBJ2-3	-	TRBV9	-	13	CASRGEGTDTQYF	TGTGCCAGCAGAGGAGAGGGCACAGATACGCAGTATTTT
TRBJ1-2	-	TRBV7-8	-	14	CASSRTESRDGYTF	TGTGCCAGCAGCCGGACAGAAAGCCGAGATGGCTACACCTTC
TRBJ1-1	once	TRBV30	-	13	CAWRPTPNTEAFF	TGTGCCTGGAGACCGACACCGAACACTGAAGCTTTCTTT
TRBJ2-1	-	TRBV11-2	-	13	CASSLREYNEQFF	TGTGCCAGCAGCTTAAGAGAATACAATGAGCAGTTCTTC
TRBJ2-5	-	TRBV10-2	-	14	CASSDGRYQETQYF	TGCGCCAGCAGTGATGGCAGGTACCAAGAGACCCAGTACTTC
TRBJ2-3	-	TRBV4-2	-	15	CASSQGTGSTDTQYF	TGTGCCAGCAGCCAAGGGACTGGAAGCACAGATACGCAGTATTTT
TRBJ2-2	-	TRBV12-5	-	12	CASGTRTGELFF	TGTGCTAGTGGTACACGCACCGGGGAGCTGTTTTTT
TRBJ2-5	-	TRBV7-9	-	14	CASSFPTGPETQYF	TGTGCCAGCAGCTTCCCCACAGGACCAGAGACCCAGTACTTC
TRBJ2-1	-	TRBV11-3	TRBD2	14	CASSFGGRGNEQFF	TGTGCCAGCAGCTTCGGCGGGAGGGGAAATGAGCAGTTCTTC
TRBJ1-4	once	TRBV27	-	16	CASSETGFTTNEKLFF	TGTGCCAGTAGTGAGACAGGTTTCACAACTAATGAAAAACTGTTTTTT
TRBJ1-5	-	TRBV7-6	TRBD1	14	CASSLESGGGLQHF	TGTGCCAGCAGCTTAGAATCAGGGGGGGGACTCCAGCATTTT
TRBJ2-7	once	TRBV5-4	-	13	CASSIKHGREQYF	TGTGCCAGCAGCATCAAACACGGGCGCGAGCAGTACTTC
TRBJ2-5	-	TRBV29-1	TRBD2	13	CSALGSGTETQYF	TGCAGCGCACTGGGTAGCGGGACGGAGACCCAGTACTTC
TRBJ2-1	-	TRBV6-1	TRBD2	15	CASSEDSGSYNEQFF	TGTGCCAGCAGTGAGGATAGCGGGAGTTACAATGAGCAGTTCTTC
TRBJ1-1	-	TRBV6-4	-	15	CASRLTSQSNTEAFF	TGTGCCAGCAGACTGACATCCCAATCGAACACTGAAGCTTTCTTT
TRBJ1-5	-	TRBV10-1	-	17	CASSELGGGQFFQPQHF	TGCGCCAGCAGTGAGTTGGGTGGGGGGCAATTTTTTCAGCCCCAGCATTTT
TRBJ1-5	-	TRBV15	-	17	CATSRDGATYSNQPQHF	TGTGCCACCAGCAGAGATGGGGCAACTTATAGCAATCAGCCCCAGCATTTT